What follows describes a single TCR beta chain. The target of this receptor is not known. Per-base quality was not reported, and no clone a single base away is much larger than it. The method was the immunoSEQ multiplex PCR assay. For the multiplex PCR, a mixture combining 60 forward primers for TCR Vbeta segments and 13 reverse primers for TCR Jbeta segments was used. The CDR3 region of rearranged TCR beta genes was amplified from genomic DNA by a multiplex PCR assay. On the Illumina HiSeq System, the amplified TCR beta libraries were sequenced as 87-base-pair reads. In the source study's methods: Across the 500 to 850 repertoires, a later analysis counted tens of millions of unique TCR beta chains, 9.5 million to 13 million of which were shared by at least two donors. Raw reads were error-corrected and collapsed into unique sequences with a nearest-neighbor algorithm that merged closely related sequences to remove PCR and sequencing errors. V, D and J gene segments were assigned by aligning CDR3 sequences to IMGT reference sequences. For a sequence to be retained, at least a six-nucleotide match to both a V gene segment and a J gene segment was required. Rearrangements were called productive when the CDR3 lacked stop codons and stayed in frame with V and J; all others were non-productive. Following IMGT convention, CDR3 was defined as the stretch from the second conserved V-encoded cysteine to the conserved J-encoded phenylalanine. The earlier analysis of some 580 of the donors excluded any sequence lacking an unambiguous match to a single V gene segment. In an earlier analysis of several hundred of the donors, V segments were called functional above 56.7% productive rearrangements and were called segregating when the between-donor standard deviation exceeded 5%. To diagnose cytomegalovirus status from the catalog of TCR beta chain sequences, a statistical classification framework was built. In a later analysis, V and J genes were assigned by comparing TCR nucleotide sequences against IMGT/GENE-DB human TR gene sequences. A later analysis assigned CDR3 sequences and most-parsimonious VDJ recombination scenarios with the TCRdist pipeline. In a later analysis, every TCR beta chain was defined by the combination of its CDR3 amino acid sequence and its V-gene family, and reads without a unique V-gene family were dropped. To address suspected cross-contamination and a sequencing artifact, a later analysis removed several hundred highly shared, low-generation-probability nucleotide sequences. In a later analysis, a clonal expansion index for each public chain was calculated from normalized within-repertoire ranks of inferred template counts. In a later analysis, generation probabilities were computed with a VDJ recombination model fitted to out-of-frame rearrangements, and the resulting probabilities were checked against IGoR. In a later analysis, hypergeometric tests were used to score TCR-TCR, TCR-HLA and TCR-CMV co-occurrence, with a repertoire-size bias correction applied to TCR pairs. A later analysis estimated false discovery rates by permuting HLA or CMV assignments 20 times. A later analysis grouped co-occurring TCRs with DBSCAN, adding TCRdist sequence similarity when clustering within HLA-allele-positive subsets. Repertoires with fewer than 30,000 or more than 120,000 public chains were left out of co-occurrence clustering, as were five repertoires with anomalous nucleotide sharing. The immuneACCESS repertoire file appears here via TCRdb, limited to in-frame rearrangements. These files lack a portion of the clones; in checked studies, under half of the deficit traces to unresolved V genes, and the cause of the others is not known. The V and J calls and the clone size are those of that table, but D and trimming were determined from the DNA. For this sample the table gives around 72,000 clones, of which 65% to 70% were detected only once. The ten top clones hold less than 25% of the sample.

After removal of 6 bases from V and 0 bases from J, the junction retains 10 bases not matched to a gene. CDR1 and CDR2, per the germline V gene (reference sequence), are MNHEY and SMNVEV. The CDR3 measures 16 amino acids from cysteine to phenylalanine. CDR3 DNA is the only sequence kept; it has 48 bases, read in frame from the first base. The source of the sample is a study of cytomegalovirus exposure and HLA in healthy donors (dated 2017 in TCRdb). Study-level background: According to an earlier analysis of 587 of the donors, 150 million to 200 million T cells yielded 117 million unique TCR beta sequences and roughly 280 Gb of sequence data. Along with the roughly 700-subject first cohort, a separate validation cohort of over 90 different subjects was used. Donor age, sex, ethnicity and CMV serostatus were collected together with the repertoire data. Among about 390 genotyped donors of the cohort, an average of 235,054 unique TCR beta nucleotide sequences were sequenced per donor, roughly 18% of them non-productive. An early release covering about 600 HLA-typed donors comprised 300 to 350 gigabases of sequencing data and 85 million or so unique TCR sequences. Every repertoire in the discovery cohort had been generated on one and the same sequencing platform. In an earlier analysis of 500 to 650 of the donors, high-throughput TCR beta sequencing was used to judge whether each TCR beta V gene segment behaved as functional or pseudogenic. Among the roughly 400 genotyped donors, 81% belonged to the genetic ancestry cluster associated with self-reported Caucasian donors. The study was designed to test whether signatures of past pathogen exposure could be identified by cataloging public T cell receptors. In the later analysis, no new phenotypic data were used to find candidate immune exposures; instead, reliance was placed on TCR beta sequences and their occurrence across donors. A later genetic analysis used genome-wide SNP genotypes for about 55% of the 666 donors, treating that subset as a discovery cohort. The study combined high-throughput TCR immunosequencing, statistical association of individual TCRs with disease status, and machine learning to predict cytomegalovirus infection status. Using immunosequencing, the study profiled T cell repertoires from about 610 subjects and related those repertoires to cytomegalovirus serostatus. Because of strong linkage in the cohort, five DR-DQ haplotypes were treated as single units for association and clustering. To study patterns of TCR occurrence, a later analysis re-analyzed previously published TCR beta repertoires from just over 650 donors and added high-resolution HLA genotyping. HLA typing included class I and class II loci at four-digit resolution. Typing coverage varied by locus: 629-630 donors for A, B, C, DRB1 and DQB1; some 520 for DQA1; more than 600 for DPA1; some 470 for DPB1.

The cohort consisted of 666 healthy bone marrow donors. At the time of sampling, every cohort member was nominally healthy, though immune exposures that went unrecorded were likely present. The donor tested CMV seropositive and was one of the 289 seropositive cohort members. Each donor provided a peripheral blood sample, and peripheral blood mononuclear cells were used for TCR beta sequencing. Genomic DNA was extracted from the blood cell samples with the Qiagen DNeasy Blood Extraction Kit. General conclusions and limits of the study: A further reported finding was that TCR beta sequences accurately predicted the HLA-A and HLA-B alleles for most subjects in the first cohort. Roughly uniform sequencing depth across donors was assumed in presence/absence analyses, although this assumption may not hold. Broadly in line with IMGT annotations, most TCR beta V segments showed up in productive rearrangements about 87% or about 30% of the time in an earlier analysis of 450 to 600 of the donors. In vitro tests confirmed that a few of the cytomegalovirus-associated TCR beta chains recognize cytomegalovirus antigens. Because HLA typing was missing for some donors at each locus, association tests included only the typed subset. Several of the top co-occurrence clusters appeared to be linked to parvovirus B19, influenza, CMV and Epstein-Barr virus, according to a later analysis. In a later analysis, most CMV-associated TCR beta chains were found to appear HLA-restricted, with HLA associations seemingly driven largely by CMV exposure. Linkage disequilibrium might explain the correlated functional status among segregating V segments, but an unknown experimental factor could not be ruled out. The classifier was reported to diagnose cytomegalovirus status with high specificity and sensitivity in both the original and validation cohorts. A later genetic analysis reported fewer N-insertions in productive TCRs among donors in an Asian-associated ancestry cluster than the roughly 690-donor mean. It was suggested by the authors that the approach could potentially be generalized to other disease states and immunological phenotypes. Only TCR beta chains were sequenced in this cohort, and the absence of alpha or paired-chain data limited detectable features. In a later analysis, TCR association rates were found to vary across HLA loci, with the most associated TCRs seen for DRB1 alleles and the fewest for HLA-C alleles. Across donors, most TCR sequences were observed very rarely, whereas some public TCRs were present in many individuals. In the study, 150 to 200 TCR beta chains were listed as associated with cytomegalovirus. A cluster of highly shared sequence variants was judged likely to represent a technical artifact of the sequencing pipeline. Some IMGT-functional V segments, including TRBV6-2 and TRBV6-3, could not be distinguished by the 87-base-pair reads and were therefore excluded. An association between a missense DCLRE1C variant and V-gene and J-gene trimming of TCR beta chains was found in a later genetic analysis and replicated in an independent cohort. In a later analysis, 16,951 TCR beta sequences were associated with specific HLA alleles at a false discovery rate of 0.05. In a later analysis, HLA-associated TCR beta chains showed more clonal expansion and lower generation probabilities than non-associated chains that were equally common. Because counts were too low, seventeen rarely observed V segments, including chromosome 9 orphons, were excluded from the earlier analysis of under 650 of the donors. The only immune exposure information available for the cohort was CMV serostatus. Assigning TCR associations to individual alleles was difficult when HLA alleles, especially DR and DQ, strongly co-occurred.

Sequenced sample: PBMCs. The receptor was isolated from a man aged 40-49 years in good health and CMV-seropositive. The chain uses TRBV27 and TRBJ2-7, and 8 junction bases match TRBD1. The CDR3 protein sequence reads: CASRQSTGVGSYEQYF. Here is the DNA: TGTGCCAGCAGGCAATCGACAGGGGTTGGCTCCTACGAGCAGTACTTC.